This TCR beta chain was identified during a study of blood T cell repertoires in COVID-19. This clone showed up just once. Participant-reported clinical history was the basis for cohort assignment. All exposed participants met a person with COVID-19 within 2 weeks before entering the study. V trimming: 5 bases; J trimming: 2 bases; junction bases outside the gene matches: 3. Germline V gene sequence: CDR1 LNHDA, CDR2 SQIVND (reference sequence). CDR3 length: 14 amino acids. The authors' processing: Estimated nucleated cell counts came from reference gene primer amplification. Some clones are missing from TCRdb's copy, which holds only in-frame ones; the method was immunoSEQ multiplex PCR. From that table come the V and J calls and clone size; the DNA was used to work out D and trimming. This table has approximately 220,000 clones, 90% appearing once.

This chain links TRBV19 with TRBJ2-7; 10 bases match TRBD2. The sample taken for sequencing was PBMCs or T cells enriched from blood (not recorded which). This receptor was taken from a young man who had been exposed to COVID-19. The CDR3 loop is CASSLGLATYEQYF. CDR3 nucleotides: TGTGCCAGTAGTTTGGGACTAGCGACCTACGAGCAGTACTTC.